The 27 T cell receptor beta chains given below trace back to one sample, sequenced in a study of CD8 T cells in Susac syndrome. Reverse transcription of roughly 0.5 to 1 ug RNA used random hexamers. In TCRdb, the immunoSEQ multiplex PCR reads were re-called with MiXCR into one record per CDR3 protein. The sample shows around 200,000 distinct CDR3 sequences, approximately 95% of them seen only once. The sequenced sample was CD8+ T cells from PBMCs. Receptors originate from a human donor with Susac syndrome.

The chain carries TRBV20-1 and TRBJ1-2; D gene ambiguous. V lost 6 bases and J lost 2, with 7 bases in between. The CDR3 has 11 amino acids. Germline-derived CDR1 and CDR2 are DFQATT and SNEGSKA (reference sequence). The CDR3 bases are TGCAGTGCCAGCTTCAACTATGGCTACACCTTC. It translates to CSASFNYGYTF.

The rearrangement joins TRBV20-1 to TRBJ2-1, with 9 positions matching TRBD2. The trim removed 6 bases at V and 7 bases at J, leaving 16 bases unmatched. The CDR3 runs 16 residues. Looked up from germline, CDR1 is DFQATT and CDR2 is SNEGSKA (reference sequence). The CDR3 loop reads CSATYSGRAGGNEQFF. The CDR3 DNA sequence: TGCAGTGCAACCTATAGCGGGAGAGCTGGAGGTAATGAGCAGTTCTTC.

The chain links TRBV5-4 to TRBJ2-1; 9 bases map to TRBD2. The J segment lost 1 base and the V segment lost 4 bases, leaving 6 bases of the junction unmatched. This CDR3 is 16 amino acids long. Germline-derived CDR1 and CDR2 are SGHNT and YYREEE (reference sequence). The DNA for the CDR3 is TGTGCCAGCAGCCCCTCCGCGGGAGGGTCCTACAATGAGCAGTTCTTC. Translated, it gives CASSPSAGGSYNEQFF.

The gene calls are TRBV27 and TRBJ2-2; D ambiguous. Germline loops: CDR1 MNHEY, CDR2 SMNVEV (reference sequence). V lost 0 bases to trimming and J lost 3 bases, with 2 bases between them. The CDR3 spans 13 residues. The CDR3 sequence is CASSLSHTGELFF. In DNA, the CDR3 is TGTGCCAGCAGTTTATCCCACACCGGGGAGCTGTTTTTT.

The gene calls are TRBV4-2 and TRBJ1-4; TRBD1 might be the D (6 bases). The CDR3 contains 15 residues. Trimming took 4 bases from V and 2 from J, leaving 11 bases between them. Germline assignment: CDR1 LGHNA and CDR2 YNFKEQ. The CDR3 sequence: CASSLDRPTNEKLFF. The CDR3 DNA sequence: TGTGCCAGCAGCCTCGACAGGCCGACTAATGAAAAACTGTTTTTT.

The J gene is TRBJ2-7, the V gene TRBV20-1; tentatively, D is TRBD1 or TRBD2 (6 bases each). V lost 4 bases, J lost 0 bases, and 16 bases lay in between. The germline gives CDR1 DFQATT, CDR2 SNEGSKA (reference sequence). The CDR3 length is 15 residues. The CDR3 spells CSATKMRGHSYEQYF. The CDR3 region has the DNA TGCAGTGCTACCAAGATGCGGGGACACTCCTACGAGCAGTACTTC.

This chain uses TRBV30 with TRBJ1-2, with D possibly being TRBD1 (5 bases). The CDR3 spans 13 residues. Trimming removed 1 base from V and 7 bases from J, with 13 bases in between. Germline V lookup: CDR1 GTSNPN, CDR2 SVGIG (reference sequence). This chain's CDR3 is CAWSASPGAGYTF. CDR3 DNA sequence: TGTGCCTGGAGTGCCTCTCCCGGGGCTGGCTACACCTTC.

The V and J genes are TRBV20-1 and TRBJ1-3; TRBD1 agrees at 11 bases. The ends lost 4 bases at V and 0 bases at J; junction bases unmatched: 14. Per germline, CDR1 DFQATT and CDR2 SNEGSKA (reference sequence). This CDR3 contains 19 residues. The CDR3 DNA is TGCAGTGCTATGTCCGGGACAGGGGGTTTTGGGTCCTCTGGAAACACCATATATTTT. Its protein is CSAMSGTGGFGSSGNTIYF.

The chain employs TRBV28 and TRBJ1-1; TRBD1 aligns across 8 bases. CDR3 length: 14 amino acids. With 5 bases clipped from V and 5 bases from J, the junction kept 7 bases outside the gene matches. Germline V CDR1 and CDR2: MDHEN, SYDVKM. The CDR3, as DNA: TGTGCCAGCAGTCAGGACAGGGAGTGGACTGAAGCTTTCTTT. Residues: CASSQDREWTEAFF.

The V and J genes are TRBV4-1 and TRBJ2-1; D possibly corresponds to TRBD2 (7 bases). Germline CDR1 and CDR2: MGHRA and YSYEKL. V lost 1 base, J lost 5 bases, and 12 bases lay in between. The CDR3 has 15 amino acids. This chain's CDR3 is CASSQAGGRNNEQFF. DNA for the CDR3: TGCGCCAGCAGCCAAGCCGGGGGGCGCAACAATGAGCAGTTCTTC.

This rearrangement joins TRBV28 to TRBJ2-2; 14 nucleotides agree with TRBD2. This CDR3 region has 18 residues. Germline CDR1 is MDHEN and CDR2 is SYDVKM. Unmatched junction bases numbered 11, after V lost 8 bases and J lost 3 bases. Written as DNA, the CDR3 is TGTGCCAGCCACGGGACTAGCGGGAGAGTGGAGCACACCGGGGAGCTGTTTTTT. The encoded protein is CASHGTSGRVEHTGELFF.

This chain's CDR3 is CASSFLFRGGYEQYF. CDR3 sequence (DNA): TGTGCCAGCAGTTTTTTATTTCGGGGGGGCTACGAGCAGTACTTC. The chain joins TRBV12-3 or TRBV12-4 to TRBJ2-7, with TRBD2 matching 8 bases. V dropped 3 bases and J dropped 3; count of bases not matched to a gene: 7. CDR3 length: 15 residues.

J is TRBJ1-5 and V is TRBV10-2; 10 nucleotides agree with TRBD1. V was pared by 7 bases and J by 10 bases, with 10 bases of the junction left unmatched. Germline V lookup: CDR1 WSHSY, CDR2 SAAADI. This CDR3 has 14 amino acids. The CDR3 here is CASTKTGGELPQHF. The CDR3 region has the DNA TGCGCCAGCACTAAGACAGGGGGCGAACTACCCCAGCATTTT.

V is TRBV2 and J is TRBJ1-1; 7 positions match TRBD1. This CDR3 spans 12 amino acids. Germline CDR1 reads SNHLY; CDR2 reads FYNNEI. Unmatched junction bases numbered 4, after V lost 10 bases and J lost 2 bases. The CDR3 spells CATGQANTEAFF. In DNA form, the CDR3 reads TGTGCCACTGGACAGGCTAACACTGAAGCTTTCTTT.

This clonotype was recorded only once. This chain joins TRBV20-1 and TRBJ1-1, with D uncertain. V lost 1 base to trimming and J lost 11 bases, with 20 bases between them. CDR1 is DFQATT and CDR2 is SNEGSKA in the germline V gene (reference sequence). The CDR3 runs to 14 residues. CDR3 coding DNA: TGCAGTGCTAGAGGAATCATTAACAGCGGGGTTGCTTTCTTT. Protein: CSARGIINSGVAFF.

The rearrangement uses TRBV28 and TRBJ2-5; 7 bases align to TRBD1. Germline-derived CDR1 and CDR2 are MDHEN and SYDVKM. The CDR3 totals 15 residues. The V and J ends lost 7 bases and 1 base, in that order; junction bases with no gene match: 9. The CDR3 sequence is CASTLTGPPQETQYF. The CDR3 DNA reads as TGTGCCAGCACTTTGACAGGGCCACCCCAAGAGACCCAGTACTTC.

V usage is TRBV5-6 and J usage is TRBJ1-6; the match to TRBD1 covers 7 bases. Germline V gene data show CDR1 as SGHDT and CDR2 as YYEEEE. The CDR3 has 14 amino acids. V was clipped by 0 bases and J by 6 bases; unmatched bases: 0. The DNA of the CDR3 is TGTGCCAGCAGCTTGGGACAGGGTAATTCACCCCTCCACTTT. Its protein is CASSLGQGNSPLHF.

The chain joins TRBV20-1 to TRBJ2-1; TRBD1 agrees at 7 bases. V dropped 0 bases and J dropped 7; count of bases not matched to a gene: 6. The CDR3 is made up of 14 amino acids. Per germline, CDR1 DFQATT and CDR2 SNEGSKA (reference sequence). The CDR3 region is CSARDLGTENEQFF. CDR3 DNA sequence: TGCAGTGCTAGAGATTTGGGGACAGAGAATGAGCAGTTCTTC.

The gene calls are TRBV30 and TRBJ1-6; D gene uncertain. The CDR3 sequence is 17 residues long. Germline CDR1 GTSNPN, CDR2 SVGIG (reference sequence). V lost 0 bases, J lost 0 bases, and 12 bases lay in between. The DNA for the CDR3 is TGTGCCTGGAGTGTTTGGGCCACGAGCTCCTATAATTCACCCCTCCACTTT. Translating it yields CAWSVWATSSYNSPLHF.

J is TRBJ2-3 and V is TRBV30; the D is unclear. CDR1 is GTSNPN and CDR2 is SVGIG in the germline V gene (reference sequence). The CDR3 totals 15 residues. V was cut by 0 bases and J by 5 bases, with 15 bases left in between. Written as DNA, the CDR3 is TGTGCCTGGAGTGTTGGCCAGGTCCTGGGAGATACGCAGTATTTT. Its protein is CAWSVGQVLGDTQYF.

The J gene is TRBJ1-2, the V gene TRBV14; no clear D. The CDR3 is 13 amino acids. The germline gives CDR1 SGHDN, CDR2 FVKESK. Between the trimmed V and J ends, which lost 2 bases and 3 bases, there was a span of 7 bases. CDR3 DNA sequence: TGTGCCAGCAGCCAACCATCCTACTATGGCTACACCTTC. It codes for CASSQPSYYGYTF.

V gene TRBV5-1 combines with J gene TRBJ2-5; tentative D call: TRBD1 (6 bases). Between the trimmed V and J ends, which lost 3 bases and 5 bases, there was a span of 11 bases. The CDR3 is 13 residues long. Germline assignment: CDR1 SGHRS and CDR2 YFSETQ. CDR3 in DNA: TGCGCCAGCAGCTCGACAGGTTTGGAGACCCAGTACTTC. Translating gives CASSSTGLETQYF.

This chain connects TRBV28 to TRBJ2-7; 11 bases are a match to TRBD2. The germline gives CDR1 MDHEN, CDR2 SYDVKM. V was pared by 3 bases and J by 2 bases, with 6 bases of the junction left unmatched. The CDR3 runs to 16 residues. Here the CDR3 reads CASSLGLAGGTYEQYF. The DNA for the CDR3 is TGTGCCAGCAGTTTGGGTCTAGCGGGAGGAACCTACGAGCAGTACTTC. Full variable domain (missing parts from reference TRBV28 and TRBJ2-7): DVKVTQSSRYLVKRTGEKVFLECVQDMDHENMFWYRQDPGLGLRLIYFSYDVKMKEKGDIPEGYSVSREKKERFSLILESASTNQTSMYLCASSLGLAGGTYEQYFGPGTRLTVT.

The chain joins TRBV24-1 to TRBJ2-5; D possibly corresponds to TRBD1 (5 bases). V was cut by 2 bases and J by 4 bases, with 10 bases left in between. The CDR3 length is 14 residues. Germline CDR1 and CDR2: KGHDR and SFDVKD. DNA of the CDR3: TGTGCCACCAGTGATTCCCAGGGCGGAGAGACCCAGTACTTC. Translated: CATSDSQGGETQYF.

The chain uses TRBV20-1 and TRBJ2-5; weak D call: TRBD2 (5 bases). The V gene's germline CDR1 is DFQATT and CDR2 SNEGSKA (reference sequence). V lost 1 base, J lost 1 base, and 19 bases lay in between. This CDR3 region has 17 residues. The CDR3, as DNA: TGCAGTGCTAGAGCTCGGTGGGCGGCGCGGGTCCAAGAGACCCAGTACTTC. Amino acids: CSARARWAARVQETQYF.

The genes are TRBV4-1 and TRBJ2-7, with 7 bases identical to TRBD2. The germline V gene has CDR1 MGHRA and CDR2 YSYEKL. V gave up 0 bases and J gave up 0 bases; unmatched junction bases: 5. This CDR3 contains 16 residues. Here the CDR3 reads CASSQEELADSYEQYF. For the CDR3, the DNA is TGCGCCAGCAGCCAAGAAGAGCTAGCGGACTCCTACGAGCAGTACTTC.

The chain joins TRBV29-1 to TRBJ2-6, with a possible D match to TRBD1 (6 bases). V lost 4 bases and J 0 bases, leaving 10 bases between the germline ends. Germline loops: CDR1 SQVTM, CDR2 ANQGSEA. This CDR3 has 15 residues. The CDR3 loop reads CSVVQGSSGANVLTF. The DNA of the CDR3 is TGCAGCGTTGTACAGGGCAGCTCTGGGGCCAACGTCCTGACTTTC.